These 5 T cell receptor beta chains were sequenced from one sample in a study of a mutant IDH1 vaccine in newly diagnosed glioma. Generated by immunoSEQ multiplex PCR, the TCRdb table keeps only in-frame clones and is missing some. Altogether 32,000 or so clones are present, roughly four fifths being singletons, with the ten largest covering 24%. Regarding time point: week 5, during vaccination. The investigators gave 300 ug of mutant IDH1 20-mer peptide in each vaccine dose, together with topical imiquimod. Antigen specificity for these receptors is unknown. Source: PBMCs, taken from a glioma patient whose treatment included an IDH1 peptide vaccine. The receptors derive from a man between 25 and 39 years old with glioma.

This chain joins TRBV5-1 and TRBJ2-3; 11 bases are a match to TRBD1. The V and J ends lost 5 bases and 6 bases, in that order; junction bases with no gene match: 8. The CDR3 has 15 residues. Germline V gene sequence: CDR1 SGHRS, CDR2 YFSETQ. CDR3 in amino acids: CASRPDRGRRDTQYF. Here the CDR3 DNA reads TGCGCCAGCAGGCCGGACAGGGGGCGAAGGGATACGCAGTATTTT.

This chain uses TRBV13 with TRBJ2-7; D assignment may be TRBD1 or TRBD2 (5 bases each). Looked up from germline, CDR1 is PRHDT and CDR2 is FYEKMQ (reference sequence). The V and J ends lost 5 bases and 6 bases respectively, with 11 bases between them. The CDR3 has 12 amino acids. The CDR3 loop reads CASSITGTEQYF. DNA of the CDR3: TGTGCCAGCAGCATTACCGGGACCGAGCAGTACTTC. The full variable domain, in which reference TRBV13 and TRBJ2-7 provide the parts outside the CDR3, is AAGVIQSPRHLIKEKRETATLKCYPIPRHDTVYWYQQGPGQDPQFLISFYEKMQSDKGSIPDRFSAQQFSDYHSELNMSSLELGDSALYFCASSITGTEQYFGPGTRLTVT.

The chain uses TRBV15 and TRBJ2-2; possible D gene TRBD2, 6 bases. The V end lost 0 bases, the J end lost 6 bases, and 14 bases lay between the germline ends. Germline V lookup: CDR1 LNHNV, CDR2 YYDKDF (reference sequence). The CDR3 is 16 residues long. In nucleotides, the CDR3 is TGTGCCACCAGCAGAGAGAATTCGGGAGCCGCCGGGGAGCTGTTTTTT. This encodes CATSRENSGAAGELFF.

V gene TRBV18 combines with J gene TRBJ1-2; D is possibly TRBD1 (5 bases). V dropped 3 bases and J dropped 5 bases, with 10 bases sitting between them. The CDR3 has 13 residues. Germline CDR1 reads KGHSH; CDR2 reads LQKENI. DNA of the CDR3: TGTGCCAGCTCACCCGGGACCTTTTATGGCTACACCTTC. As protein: CASSPGTFYGYTF.

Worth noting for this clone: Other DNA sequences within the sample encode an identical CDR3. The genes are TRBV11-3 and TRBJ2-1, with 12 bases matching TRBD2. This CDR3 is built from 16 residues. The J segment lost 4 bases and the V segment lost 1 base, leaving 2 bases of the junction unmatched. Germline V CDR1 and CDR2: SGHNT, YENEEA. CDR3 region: CASSLGTSGVYNEQFF. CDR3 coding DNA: TGTGCCAGCAGCTTAGGGACTAGCGGGGTGTACAATGAGCAGTTCTTC. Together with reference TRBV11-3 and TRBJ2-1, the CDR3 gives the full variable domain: EAGVVQSPRYKIIEKKQPVAFWCNPISGHNTLYWYLQNLGQGPELLIRYENEEAVDDSQLPKDRFSAERLKGVDSTLKIQPAELGDSAVYLCASSLGTSGVYNEQFFGPGTRLTVL.